The rows below give T cell receptor beta chains drawn from one sample of a study of Graves' ophthalmopathy and Graves' hyperthyroidism. TCRdb independently ran MiXCR on the multiplex PCR reads; one entry per CDR3 protein. Of 300,000 to 500,000 distinct CDR3 sequences in the sample, approximately 15% were seen once. Material: peripheral blood. The receptor set was obtained from a woman between 18 and 29 years old with stable Graves' hyperthyroidism. Both conserved end residues are part of each CDR3. Each record gives: V gene, clone size, J gene, D gene, CDR3 DNA, CDR3 protein. A D gene is named only where the DNA matches it firmly. Rows give clone size only sometimes, using once, few, many, or a class for an expanded clone.

TRBV12-3/TRBV12-4,many,TRBJ2-2,NA,TGTGCCAGCAGTCCTCCCGGGGAGCTGTTTTTT,CASSPPGELFF
TRBV29-1,many,TRBJ1-1,NA,TGCAGCGTGGGACCGATGAACACTGAAGCTTTCTTT,CSVGPMNTEAFF
TRBV19,many,TRBJ1-2,NA,TGTGCCAGTAGTATCCGGAGGGGAGGGGGATACTATGGCTACACCTTC,CASSIRRGGGYYGYTF
TRBV2,many,TRBJ2-7,TRBD1,TGTGCCAGCAGTGCTCCTGTGGACAGGTCCTACGAGCAGTACTTC,CASSAPVDRSYEQYF
TRBV19,many,TRBJ2-2,NA,TGTGCCAGTAGTATCCTGACAGGTTTGAACACCGGGGAGCTGTTTTTT,CASSILTGLNTGELFF
TRBV27,many,TRBJ1-1,NA,TGTGCCAGCAGTTTTCGTCCCAACACTGAAGCTTTCTTT,CASSFRPNTEAFF
TRBV7-2,many,TRBJ2-7,TRBD2,TGTGCCAGTTCCGGGACTAGGACCCTCGAGCAGTACTTC,CASSGTRTLEQYF
TRBV19,many,TRBJ1-5,NA,TGTGCCAGTAGAGAGGGGTTGCCTGGCAATCAGCCCCAGCATTTT,CASREGLPGNQPQHF
TRBV2,many,TRBJ1-1,TRBD1,TGTGCCAGCAGTCCTGATACAGGGGAATGGAACACTGAAGCTTTCTTT,CASSPDTGEWNTEAFF
TRBV12-3/TRBV12-4,many,TRBJ2-5,NA,TGTGCCAGCAGTTCCGGCAGGGCCGAAGAGACCCAGTACTTC,CASSSGRAEETQYF
TRBV7-2,many,TRBJ1-1,NA,TGTGCCAGCAGCTTAATGGAGGTCGGATTGGACACTGAAGCTTTCTTT,CASSLMEVGLDTEAFF
TRBV12-3/TRBV12-4,NA,TRBJ2-7,NA,TGTGCCAGCAGCCCGTTGGCTTCTCCGGTCTACGAGCAGTACTTC,CASSPLASPVYEQYF
TRBV13,NA,TRBJ1-1,TRBD1,TGTGCCAGCAGCCCGGACAGGGGGCACCCTGAAGCTTTCTTT,CASSPDRGHPEAFF
TRBV6-1,NA,TRBJ2-2,NA,TGTGCCAGCACCCCCCCCAGGGAGCTGTTTTTT,CASTPPRELFF
TRBV11-2,NA,TRBJ1-2,NA,TGTGCCAGCAGCCCCCGATGGGGAACGGGGGCGGAGGCGGCTGGCTACACCTTC,CASSPRWGTGAEAAGYTF
TRBV2,many,TRBJ1-1,NA,TGTGCCACCCGGGCGGACGTGAACACTGAAGCTTTCTTT,CATRADVNTEAFF
TRBV5-1,many,TRBJ2-7,TRBD2,TGCGCCAGCAGCCCTGGGACTACCTACGAGCAGTACTTC,CASSPGTTYEQYF
TRBV18,few,TRBJ2-2,TRBD1,TGTGCCAGCTCACCACGACAGGGCCTGAACACCGGGGAGCTGTTTTTT,CASSPRQGLNTGELFF
TRBV12-3/TRBV12-4,many,TRBJ1-5,NA,TGTGCCAGCAGTTCCACGGACACCCGTAAAAATCAGCCCCAGCATTTT,CASSSTDTRKNQPQHF
TRBV12-3/TRBV12-4,many,TRBJ2-7,NA,TGTGCCAGCAGTTTAAACAGGGCTTACGAGCAGTACTTC,CASSLNRAYEQYF
TRBV12-3/TRBV12-4,many,TRBJ1-5,NA,TGTGCCAGCAGTTTATCGGGCAATCAGCCCCAGCATTTT,CASSLSGNQPQHF
TRBV7-8,NA,TRBJ2-5,NA,TGTGCCAGCAGCTTAATCTGGCAAGAGACCCAGTACTTC,CASSLIWQETQYF
TRBV18,many,TRBJ2-5,NA,TGTGCCAGCTCACGGGACGTCCGGGAGACCCAGTACTTC,CASSRDVRETQYF
TRBV3-1,many,TRBJ1-6,NA,TGTGCCAGCAGCGCCGGGACGGCCAATAATTCACCCCTCCACTTT,CASSAGTANNSPLHF
TRBV4-1,many,TRBJ2-7,NA,TGCGCCAGCAGCCACCCCACCGGGACCGCGGGGTACGAGCAGTACTTC,CASSHPTGTAGYEQYF
TRBV20-1,many,TRBJ1-1,NA,TGCAGTGGGGTAGAAGGGGCGGGAGAAGCTTTCTTT,CSGVEGAGEAFF
TRBV6-2/TRBV6-3,many,TRBJ1-1,NA,TGTGCCAGCACTGACGGGTGGCACACTGAAGCTTTCTTT,CASTDGWHTEAFF
TRBV6-7,many,TRBJ1-5,NA,TGTGCCAGCAGTTACTCGATGTCGGAGGTCGGCAATCAGCCCCAGCATTTT,CASSYSMSEVGNQPQHF
TRBV11-2,few,TRBJ1-1,NA,TGTGCCAGCAGCTTGGTGAAGTACACTGAAGCTTTCTTT,CASSLVKYTEAFF
TRBV2,many,TRBJ2-5,NA,TGTGCCACGCACAGGGATGTAGGAGAGACCCAGTACTTC,CATHRDVGETQYF
TRBV14,many,TRBJ2-7,NA,TGTGCCAGCAGCATCCGGACGGTAGCTAACGAGCAGTACTTC,CASSIRTVANEQYF
TRBV24-1,NA,TRBJ2-5,NA,TGTGCCACCAGTGATTCCCACCTCCCAGCCAACCAAGAGACCCAGTACTTC,CATSDSHLPANQETQYF
TRBV12-5,many,TRBJ1-5,TRBD1,TGTGCTAGTGGTTTGGTTGGACAGGGGCGAGAAAGCGGCAATCAGCCCCAGCATTTT,CASGLVGQGRESGNQPQHF
TRBV7-7,many,TRBJ2-3,NA,TGTGCTAGCAGCCCAGGGGGGGGGAGTACGCAGTATTTT,CASSPGGGSTQYF
TRBV6-5,many,TRBJ1-2,NA,TGTGCCAGCAGTTACACTAGAACAGGGCCCTATGGCTACACCTTC,CASSYTRTGPYGYTF
TRBV7-9,many,TRBJ1-6,NA,TGTGCCAGCAGCTGGCAGTCCTCTTCACCCCTCCACTTT,CASSWQSSSPLHF
TRBV7-2,many,TRBJ2-7,TRBD2,TGTGCCAGCAGCCAAAATCGCGGGAGCTCCTACGAGCAGTACTTC,CASSQNRGSSYEQYF
TRBV7-9,few,TRBJ1-2,NA,TGTGCCAGCAGCACCCCCTCAGGGTATGGCTACACCTTC,CASSTPSGYGYTF
TRBV11-2,many,TRBJ1-1,NA,TGTGCCAGCAGCTTAGGAGAGGCGAACACTGAAGCTTTCTTT,CASSLGEANTEAFF
TRBV7-9,NA,TRBJ2-7,NA,TGTGCCAGCAGCACGGGACACAACTCCTACGAGCAGTACTTC,CASSTGHNSYEQYF
TRBV7-6,NA,TRBJ2-3,NA,TGTGCCAGCAGCTTAGATCAGGGGACAGATACGCAGTATTTT,CASSLDQGTDTQYF
TRBV6-5,few,TRBJ2-7,TRBD1,TGTGCCAGCAGCTACAATCAGGGGGCCTACGAGCAGTACTTC,CASSYNQGAYEQYF
TRBV4-1,many,TRBJ2-7,NA,TGCGCCAGCAGCCAAGATAGCGGACGCCCCTACGAGCAGTACTTC,CASSQDSGRPYEQYF
TRBV4-1,many,TRBJ1-2,TRBD1,TGCGCCAGCAGCCAAGCGTTGACAGGGTCCAACTATGGCTACACCTTC,CASSQALTGSNYGYTF
TRBV18,many,TRBJ1-1,NA,TGTGCCAGCTCACTTCAGGGAGGTACAGCCACTGAAGCTTTCTTT,CASSLQGGTATEAFF
TRBV19,many,TRBJ1-2,TRBD1,TGTGCCAGTTTGCAGGGGGCGGGCGGCTACACCTTC,CASLQGAGGYTF
TRBV6-1,few,TRBJ1-2,NA,TGTGCCAGCGGAACCGGGGGGAATGGCTACACCTTC,CASGTGGNGYTF
TRBV12-3/TRBV12-4,many,TRBJ1-6,NA,TGTGCCAGCAGTCTGTATCTTATAGGGGTAAGGCGTAATTCACCCCTCCACTTT,CASSLYLIGVRRNSPLHF
TRBV12-3/TRBV12-4,many,TRBJ2-2,NA,TGTGCCAGCAGTTTAGGCGGTGGGGCCCGGGGGACCGGGGAGCTGTTTTTT,CASSLGGGARGTGELFF
TRBV4-2,NA,TRBJ2-7,TRBD2,TGTGCCAGCAGCCACCCTGGGTCTTGGAGCGGGGGGGGCTACGAGCAGTACTTC,CASSHPGSWSGGGYEQYF
TRBV7-2,many,TRBJ1-1,NA,TGTGCCAGCAGCCCGCGACAGTCCCCAGGCACTGAAGCTTTCTTT,CASSPRQSPGTEAFF
TRBV5-1,NA,TRBJ2-2,NA,TGCGCCAGCAGCACTGGGGCGGCCTTCACCGGGGAGCTGTTTTTT,CASSTGAAFTGELFF
TRBV29-1,many,TRBJ1-2,NA,TGCAGCGTTGAATCGGGTGCCCCTAACTATGGCTACACCTTC,CSVESGAPNYGYTF